This TCR beta chain was retrieved from a study of blood T cell repertoires in COVID-19. Study as a whole: There were acute and convalescent COVID-19 samples, and they came from the United States, Italy and Spain. The cDNA or gDNA used as material had been derived from T cells, B-cell-depleted T cells, or PBMCs.

How the authors handled the data: Estimation of nucleated cell counts was performed using reference gene primer amplification. Produced via immunoSEQ multiplex PCR; TCRdb's table is partial and in-frame only. For V, J and clone size, that table is used; D and trimming come from the DNA. The sample lists about 69,000 clones; 85% were seen once. Germline V gene sequence: CDR1 MNHEY, CDR2 SVGAGI. The CDR3 is 14 amino acids. V was pared by 6 bases and J by 1 base, with 12 bases between. The specimen sequenced was peripheral blood. This clonotype originated in an older man with acute or convalescent COVID-19. This chain connects TRBV6-5 to TRBJ1-1; D is perhaps TRBD1 (6 bases). The CDR3 nucleotides read TGTGCCAGCAGCTTTGGGACAAGGAACACTGAAGCTTTCTTT. Its protein is CASSFGTRNTEAFF.